Listed below are T cell receptor beta chains from one sample, sequenced in a study of blood T cell repertoires in COVID-19. Clones were sequenced by immunoSEQ multiplex PCR, and TCRdb holds only the in-frame ones, with some missing. The table has approximately 290,000 clones, about 93% seen once. Input material: PBMCs or T cells enriched from blood (not recorded which). These receptors originate from a woman in her twenties or thirties who had recovered from COVID-19. CDR3s include the opening cysteine and the closing phenylalanine or tryptophan. Fields, in order: J gene, clone size, V gene, D gene, CDR3 protein, CDR3 DNA. The D gene is left open where the match is weak. The size entry is marked missing in some rows and otherwise reads once, few, many or a size class.

>TRBJ1-6|NA|TRBV28|NA
CASSFPGRERNSPLHF
TGTGCCAGCAGTTTTCCCGGGAGGGAGAGAAATTCACCCCTCCACTTT
>TRBJ1-2|NA|TRBV19|NA
CASSIRTADYGYTF
TGTGCCAGTAGTATACGGACAGCGGACTATGGCTACACCTTC
>TRBJ2-1|NA|TRBV7-2|TRBD2
CASRPGSGSDEQFF
TGTGCCAGCAGACCAGGAAGCGGGAGTGATGAGCAGTTCTTC
>TRBJ2-1|NA|TRBV7-6|TRBD2
CASSLARGERGNEQFF
TGTGCCAGCAGCTTAGCGCGAGGGGAGCGGGGCAATGAGCAGTTCTTC
>TRBJ1-1|NA|TRBV6-5|NA
CASRDRAATEAFF
TGTGCCAGCAGAGACAGAGCAGCCACTGAAGCTTTCTTT
>TRBJ2-2|NA|TRBV5-4|NA
CASSGRQGYTGELFF
TGTGCCAGCAGCGGCCGTCAGGGTTACACCGGGGAGCTGTTTTTT
>TRBJ2-2|once|TRBV5-1|TRBD2
CASSPGTSGRSGELFF
TGCGCCAGCAGCCCGGGGACTAGCGGGAGATCCGGGGAGCTGTTTTTT
>TRBJ2-4|once|TRBV4-2|TRBD1
CASSQDPGQAKNIQYF
TGTGCCAGCAGCCAAGACCCGGGACAGGCCAAAAACATTCAGTACTTC
>TRBJ2-1|NA|TRBV11-3|NA
CASSLTAPIGSKSSYNEQFF
TGTGCCAGCAGCTTAACGGCTCCAATTGGGAGTAAAAGCTCCTACAATGAGCAGTTCTTC
>TRBJ2-1|NA|TRBV10-3|TRBD2
CAISDGLAGVVVDEQFF
TGTGCCATCAGTGATGGTCTAGCGGGAGTTGTGGTAGATGAGCAGTTCTTC
>TRBJ2-3|NA|TRBV28|TRBD2
CASISGGSLSRDTQYF
TGTGCCAGCATCTCGGGGGGGTCTCTTAGTAGAGATACGCAGTATTTT
>TRBJ1-2|NA|TRBV4-2|TRBD1
CASSREDRGGYTF
TGTGCCAGCAGCCGAGAGGACAGGGGTGGCTACACCTTC
>TRBJ2-1|NA|TRBV5-4|TRBD2
CASSPQRAGGPNEQFF
TGTGCCAGCAGCCCCCAGAGAGCGGGAGGCCCCAATGAGCAGTTCTTC
>TRBJ1-3|NA|TRBV30|NA
CAWSANPGSRGNTIYF
TGTGCCTGGAGTGCAAATCCAGGGTCTCGTGGAAACACCATATATTTT
>TRBJ1-1|once|TRBV27|NA
CASSYQGINTEAFF
TGTGCCAGCAGTTATCAGGGGATCAACACTGAAGCTTTCTTT
>TRBJ2-7|NA|TRBV28|TRBD2
CASSYRKPGTSGSMSSYEQYF
TGTGCCAGCAGTTACCGGAAACCCGGGACTAGCGGGTCTATGAGCTCCTACGAGCAGTACTTC
>TRBJ1-1|NA|TRBV5-4|TRBD1
CASSPRQGNAFF
TGTGCCAGCAGCCCCAGACAGGGTAACGCTTTCTTT